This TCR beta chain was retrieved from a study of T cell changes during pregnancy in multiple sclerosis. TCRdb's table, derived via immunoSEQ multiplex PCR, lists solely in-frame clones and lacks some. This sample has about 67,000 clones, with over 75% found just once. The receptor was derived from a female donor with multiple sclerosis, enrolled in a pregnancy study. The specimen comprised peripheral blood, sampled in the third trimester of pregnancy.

The CDR3 DNA is TGTGCCAGCAGTGATACGGCAAGGGACACGCCCCAGCATTTT. Encoded protein: CASSDTARDTPQHF. The chain couples TRBV6-6 to TRBJ1-5, with a weak D call TRBD1 (6 bases). Looked up from germline, CDR1 is MNHNY and CDR2 is SVGAGI (reference sequence). The CDR3 has 14 residues. V was trimmed by 5 bases and J by 9 bases, leaving 17 bases between them.